This section outlines one T cell receptor beta chain sequence together with its context. Its antigen is not known. The data belong to a study of monozygotic twins with cystic fibrosis. Study at large: Library input was 3 to 3.5 micrograms of fragmented DNA, with approximately 16 PCR cycles.

Study findings and constraints: Low clonality (median roughly 0.0095) suggested a mostly naive repertoire. Nucleotide-identical clonotype sharing was significantly higher within monozygotic CF twin pairs than between unrelated CF individuals.

TCRdb's table, derived via immunoSEQ multiplex PCR, lists solely in-frame clones and lacks some. The data show approximately 36,000 clones, about 90% seen once. V lost 5 bases and J lost 6; bases outside the gene matches: 6. Germline values: CDR1 LNHDA, CDR2 SQIVND (reference sequence). The CDR3 spans 13 residues. The source of this sequence is a boy younger than 10 with cystic fibrosis. The source material was blood. The chain employs TRBV19 and TRBJ1-2, with 7 bases fitting TRBD1. CDR3 in amino acids: CASSSTGVDGYTF. The CDR3 DNA sequence: TGTGCCAGTAGTTCAACAGGGGTGGATGGCTACACCTTC.